The present T cell receptor beta chain was sequenced within a study of T cells after yellow fever vaccination. Broader study findings: Although most clonotypes did not, a small share appeared in both CD4 and CD8 compartments. Booster samples showed a return of most primary-vaccination clones (almost 97% CD4, about 85% CD8). There was a possibility that FACS-sorted repertoires contained abundant clonotypes contaminating from the bulk population.

V was pared by 0 bases and J by 5 bases, with 8 bases between. This CDR3 region has 12 residues. Germline V gives CDR1 GTSNPN, CDR2 SVGIG (reference sequence). Note on this clonotype: Its antigen remains unknown.

For TCR, cDNA came from 5'RACE template switching, which added a universal primer site and UMIs. TCRdb used MiXCR to reprocess the 5' RACE reads, holding one entry per CDR3 protein. The repertoire holds 500,000 to 650,000 distinct CDR3 sequences, 12% seen once, with 15% in the top ten. V is TRBV30 and J is TRBJ2-7; D unresolved. The sequence was collected from a man aged 25 to 40 who received the YFV17D yellow fever vaccine. This material consisted of PBMCs, taken on the day of the yellow fever booster vaccination. This CDR3 is CAWSVFGNEQYF. CDR3 DNA: TGTGCCTGGAGTGTATTTGGCAACGAGCAGTACTTC.